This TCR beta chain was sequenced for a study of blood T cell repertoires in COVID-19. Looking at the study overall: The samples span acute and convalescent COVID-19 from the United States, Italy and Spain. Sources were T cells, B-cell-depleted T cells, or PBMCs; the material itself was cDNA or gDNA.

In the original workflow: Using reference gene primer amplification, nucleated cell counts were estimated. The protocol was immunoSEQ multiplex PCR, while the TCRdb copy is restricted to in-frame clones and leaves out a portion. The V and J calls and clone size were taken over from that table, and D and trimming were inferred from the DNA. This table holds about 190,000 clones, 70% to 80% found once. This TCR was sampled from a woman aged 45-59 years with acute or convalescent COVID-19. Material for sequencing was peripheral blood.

CDR3 sequence reads: CASSVSGTGAYEQYF. The CDR3 DNA follows: TGTGCCAGCAGCGTGTCCGGGACAGGGGCCTACGAGCAGTACTTC. The rearrangement joins TRBV9 to TRBJ2-7, with 10 positions matching TRBD1. V shed 2 bases and J 2 bases; nucleotides not matched to a gene: 4. Germline lookup yields CDR1 SGDLS and CDR2 YYNGEE. The CDR3 spans 15 residues.